The rows below give T cell receptor beta chains drawn from one sample of a study of cytotoxic CD8 clonotypes in ibrutinib-treated CLL. Profiled with immunoSEQ multiplex PCR; TCRdb holds only in-frame clones, not every one. This sample yields some 92,000 clones, of which roughly three quarters are seen a single time; 20% to 25% belongs to the top ten. The sequences come from PBMCs, collected after 24 months of ibrutinib treatment. The origin of the receptors is a human donor with chronic lymphocytic leukemia. Each CDR3 is given with its conserved first and last residue. The order of the fields is clone size, D gene, V gene, J gene, CDR3 length, CDR3 DNA, CDR3 protein. The D gene is left open where the match is weak. Rows give clone size only sometimes, using once, few, many, or a class for an expanded clone.

clone_size: NA; d_call: NA; v_call: TRBV28; j_call: TRBJ2-1; cdr3_length: 16; cdr3_nt: TGTGCCAGCAGGGGGTCTCAGGGAGGCTCCTACAATGAGCAGTTCTTC; cdr3_aa: CASRGSQGGSYNEQFF
clone_size: NA; d_call: NA; v_call: TRBV15; j_call: TRBJ1-5; cdr3_length: 16; cdr3_nt: TGTGCCACCAGCAGAGTCACCGGGTATAGCAATCAGCCCCAGCATTTT; cdr3_aa: CATSRVTGYSNQPQHF
clone_size: NA; d_call: TRBD1; v_call: TRBV27; j_call: TRBJ1-3; cdr3_length: 16; cdr3_nt: TGTGCCAGCAGTTCCCGACAGGGAGCGGCTTGGAACACCATATATTTT; cdr3_aa: CASSSRQGAAWNTIYF
clone_size: NA; d_call: NA; v_call: TRBV18; j_call: TRBJ2-2; cdr3_length: 15; cdr3_nt: TGTGCCAGCTCCCCAGGAGTTGGGTCCACCGGGGAGCTGTTTTTT; cdr3_aa: CASSPGVGSTGELFF
clone_size: NA; d_call: TRBD1; v_call: TRBV5-5; j_call: TRBJ2-3; cdr3_length: 16; cdr3_nt: TGTGCCAGCAGCCCTGGGCCGGGACAGAGCACAGATACGCAGTATTTT; cdr3_aa: CASSPGPGQSTDTQYF
clone_size: NA; d_call: TRBD2; v_call: TRBV7-2; j_call: TRBJ2-5; cdr3_length: 17; cdr3_nt: TGTGCCAGCAGCTTAGCTAGCGGGGGGGCCAACCAAGAGACCCAGTACTTC; cdr3_aa: CASSLASGGANQETQYF
clone_size: NA; d_call: NA; v_call: TRBV5-1; j_call: TRBJ1-1; cdr3_length: 13; cdr3_nt: TGCGCCAGCAGCTTTAAGGGAGACACTGAAGCTTTCTTT; cdr3_aa: CASSFKGDTEAFF
clone_size: NA; d_call: NA; v_call: TRBV5-4; j_call: TRBJ2-7; cdr3_length: 17; cdr3_nt: TGTGCCAGCAGCTTGAGGTCCACTAGCCTATATCTGGGGGAGCAGTACTTC; cdr3_aa: CASSLRSTSLYLGEQYF
clone_size: once; d_call: NA; v_call: TRBV19; j_call: TRBJ1-2; cdr3_length: 15; cdr3_nt: TGTGCCAGTAGTGCGCGGGCCGGGGTTAACTATGGCTACACCTTC; cdr3_aa: CASSARAGVNYGYTF
clone_size: NA; d_call: NA; v_call: TRBV18; j_call: TRBJ2-6; cdr3_length: 16; cdr3_nt: TGTGCCAGCTCACCAATTCAGGGATCTGGGGCCAACGTCCTGACTTTC; cdr3_aa: CASSPIQGSGANVLTF
clone_size: NA; d_call: TRBD1; v_call: TRBV28; j_call: TRBJ1-1; cdr3_length: 14; cdr3_nt: TGTGCCAGCAGTAGACAGGGGTTGGGCACTGAAGCTTTCTTT; cdr3_aa: CASSRQGLGTEAFF
clone_size: NA; d_call: TRBD1; v_call: TRBV18; j_call: TRBJ2-7; cdr3_length: 13; cdr3_nt: TGTGCCAGCAGGGGACAGGGTTCCTACGAGCAGTACTTC; cdr3_aa: CASRGQGSYEQYF
clone_size: NA; d_call: NA; v_call: TRBV4-2; j_call: TRBJ2-5; cdr3_length: 12; cdr3_nt: TGTGCCAGCAGCCAAGACTTAGAGACCCAGTACTTC; cdr3_aa: CASSQDLETQYF
clone_size: NA; d_call: NA; v_call: TRBV30; j_call: TRBJ2-2; cdr3_length: 17; cdr3_nt: TGTGCCTGGAGTGTGCCTCGTACGGGACTCTTCACCGGGGAGCTGTTTTTT; cdr3_aa: CAWSVPRTGLFTGELFF
clone_size: once; d_call: NA; v_call: TRBV7-8; j_call: TRBJ1-4; cdr3_length: 22; cdr3_nt: TGTGCCAGCAGCTTAGACCCCCCCCGGTTGGGTTTCGGCGCAGCAACTAATGAAAAACTGTTTTTT; cdr3_aa: CASSLDPPRLGFGAATNEKLFF
clone_size: NA; d_call: NA; v_call: TRBV4-2; j_call: TRBJ2-2; cdr3_length: 16; cdr3_nt: TGTGCCAGCAGCCAAGTTTCTAGCGCAGTCACCGGGGAGCTGTTTTTT; cdr3_aa: CASSQVSSAVTGELFF
clone_size: NA; d_call: NA; v_call: TRBV7-8; j_call: TRBJ2-7; cdr3_length: 14; cdr3_nt: TGTGCCAGCAGCTTAACTCTAGTCTCCCACGAGCAGTACTTC; cdr3_aa: CASSLTLVSHEQYF